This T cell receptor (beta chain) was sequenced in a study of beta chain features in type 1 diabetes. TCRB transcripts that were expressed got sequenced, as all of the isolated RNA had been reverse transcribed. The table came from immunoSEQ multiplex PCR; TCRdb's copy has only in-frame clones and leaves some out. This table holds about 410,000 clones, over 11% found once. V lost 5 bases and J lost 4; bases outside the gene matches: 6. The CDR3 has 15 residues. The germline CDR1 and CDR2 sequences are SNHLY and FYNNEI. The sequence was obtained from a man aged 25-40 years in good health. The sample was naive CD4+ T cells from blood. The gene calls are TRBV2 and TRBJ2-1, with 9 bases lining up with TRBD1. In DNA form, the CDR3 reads TGTGCCAGCAGTTCGGGACAGGGATCTTACAATGAGCAGTTCTTC. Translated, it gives CASSSGQGSYNEQFF.